Detailed here is one T cell receptor (beta chain). As yet, its antigen is unknown. The data were obtained in a study of cytomegalovirus exposure and HLA in healthy donors. Regarding the study as a whole: The authors listed some 160 TCR beta chains as cytomegalovirus-associated. Among the CMV-associated chains, three were confirmed in vitro as specific for CMV antigens.

The donors formed part of the approximately 120-subject validation cohort, distinct from the roughly 640-subject first cohort. The protocol was immunoSEQ multiplex PCR, while the TCRdb copy is restricted to in-frame clones and leaves out a portion. The table lists 95,000 to 150,000 clones, approximately 94% of them singletons. CDR3 length: 16 residues. Trimming removed 0 bases at V and 4 bases at J, with 13 bases between. Germline V gene sequence: CDR1 LNHNV, CDR2 YYDKDF (reference sequence). The chain combines TRBV15 with TRBJ2-4, with D possibly matching TRBD2 (5 bases). Specimen: PBMCs. The receptor was derived from a woman between 18 and 29 years old in good health and CMV-seronegative. CDR3 coding DNA: TGTGCCACCAGCAGAGATCGGGGAGCGTATAAAAACATTCAGTACTTC. Translated: CATSRDRGAYKNIQYF.